This record concerns one TCR beta chain sequence. Its specificity is not known. It was with 60 Vbeta and 13 Jbeta primers that the PCR ran. Assay used: immunoSEQ multiplex PCR; TCRdb lists only in-frame clones, some missing. Among 150,000 or so clones listed, 84% were seen once. The CDR3 extends over 16 amino acids. Germline V gene data show CDR1 as SGHNT and CDR2 as YENEEA. V gave up 5 bases and J gave up 2 bases; unmatched junction bases: 7. The data stem from a study of cytomegalovirus exposure and HLA in healthy donors. About the study: About 85 million unique TCRs from HLA-typed donors were held in an early release of data.

Points from the study as a whole: V- and J-gene trimming of TCR beta was linked (in a later analysis) to a missense DCLRE1C variant.

Input material: PBMCs. This chain links TRBV11-3 with TRBJ2-7; 12 bases match TRBD1. The sequence was collected from a man aged 25 to 40 in good health and CMV-seronegative. The CDR3 reads CASSPEGQGATYEQYF. CDR3 DNA: TGTGCCAGCAGCCCCGAGGGACAGGGGGCGACCTACGAGCAGTACTTC.